Below are 28 T cell receptor beta chains sequenced from a single sample in a study of blood T cell repertoires in COVID-19. The data were produced by immunoSEQ multiplex PCR, yet TCRdb's version contains in-frame clones alone and is incomplete. Among roughly 110,000 clones, 71% were seen once, and the ten largest hold roughly 0.9%. Source material: peripheral blood. The receptor source for this set is a human donor with acute or convalescent COVID-19. The donor label of this sample is uncertain.

The chain is built from TRBV28 and TRBJ2-7; TRBD1 matches at 7 bases. The V gene's germline CDR1 is MDHEN and CDR2 SYDVKM. J lost 6 bases, V lost 7 bases, and 9 bases had no gene match. This CDR3 is built from 13 residues. The DNA for the CDR3 is TGTGCCAGCACCTTGTACAGGGGCGGCGAGCAGTACTTC. Translating gives CASTLYRGGEQYF. Full variable domain (remainder filled in from reference TRBV28 and TRBJ2-7): DVKVTQSSRYLVKRTGEKVFLECVQDMDHENMFWYRQDPGLGLRLIYFSYDVKMKEKGDIPEGYSVSREKKERFSLILESASTNQTSMYLCASTLYRGGEQYFGPGTRLTVT.

The chain employs TRBV28 and TRBJ2-5, with TRBD1 matching 9 bases. Germline V gene sequence: CDR1 MDHEN, CDR2 SYDVKM. The CDR3 consists of 14 residues. Trimming at V came to 6 bases and at J to 4 bases, leaving 6 bases not matched to a gene. The CDR3 here is CASSSQGAPETQYF. CDR3 nucleotides: TGTGCCAGCAGCTCACAGGGGGCCCCAGAGACCCAGTACTTC.

The chain recombines TRBV5-5 with TRBJ1-2; 8 nucleotides align to TRBD1. J lost 0 bases, V lost 3 bases, and 7 bases had no gene match. This CDR3 comprises 16 residues. CDR1 and CDR2 (germline): SGHKS, YYEKEE (reference sequence). CDR3 loop: CASSSQGALANYGYTF. CDR3 sequence (DNA): TGTGCCAGCAGCTCCCAGGGGGCCTTAGCTAACTATGGCTACACCTTC.

The genes are TRBV5-8 and TRBJ2-6; D remains ambiguous. V was shortened by 4 bases and J by 3 bases, with 17 bases between the two germline ends. The germline V gene has CDR1 SGHTS and CDR2 YDEGEE. The CDR3 loop spans 17 amino acids. CDR3 nucleotides: TGTGCCAGCAGCCCCACCCAACAGTATTTTGGGGCCAACGTCCTGACTTTC. It is translated as CASSPTQQYFGANVLTF.

The chain couples TRBV29-1 to TRBJ2-1; 7 bases line up with TRBD1. Germline assignment: CDR1 SQVTM and CDR2 ANQGSEA. Trimming at V came to 6 bases and at J to 0 bases, leaving 5 bases not matched to a gene. CDR3 length: 14 residues. CDR3 nucleotides: TGCAGCGTCACCCGGGACAGCTCCTACAATGAGCAGTTCTTC. It encodes CSVTRDSSYNEQFF.

The rearrangement links TRBV4-1 to TRBJ1-6; no clear D gene. There are 17 residues in the CDR3. With 0 bases removed from V and 1 base from J, the gap between germline ends came to 10 bases. The germline gives CDR1 MGHRA, CDR2 YSYEKL. CDR3 loop: CASSQDRPGSYNSPLHF. The CDR3, as DNA: TGCGCCAGCAGCCAAGATCGCCCGGGATCCTATAATTCACCCCTCCACTTT.

This chain joins TRBV7-8 and TRBJ1-3, with TRBD1 as a possible D gene (5 bases). The V end was cut by 7 bases, the J end by 2 bases, with 18 bases between. The CDR3 runs 16 residues. CDR1 SGHVS and CDR2 FQNEAQ come from the germline V gene. The DNA of the CDR3 is TGTGCCAGCACCCCCGCTGGCGGGGGGACTGGAAACACCATATATTTT. Amino acid sequence: CASTPAGGGTGNTIYF.

This clone was observed a few times. The rearrangement links TRBV5-1 to TRBJ1-6; no definite D call. V lost 4 bases and J 5 bases, leaving 13 bases between the germline ends. Looked up from germline, CDR1 is SGHRS and CDR2 is YFSETQ. This CDR3 is built from 15 residues. This chain's CDR3 is CASSPEEGNNSPLHF. The DNA of the CDR3 is TGCGCCAGCAGCCCGGAAGAGGGAAATAATTCACCCCTCCACTTT.

This clone was observed a few times. V and J are TRBV15 and TRBJ2-3; a weak D match, TRBD2 (5 bases). The length of the CDR3 is 15 residues. With 5 bases removed from V and 4 bases from J, the gap between germline ends came to 16 bases. Germline assignment: CDR1 LNHNV and CDR2 YYDKDF (reference sequence). CDR3: CATSRRFGGADTQYF. CDR3 DNA: TGTGCCACCAGCCGACGGTTTGGAGGCGCAGATACGCAGTATTTT.

V usage is TRBV14 and J usage is TRBJ1-5, with 8 bases lining up with TRBD1. Looked up from germline, CDR1 is SGHDN and CDR2 is FVKESK. The CDR3 extends over 16 amino acids. The V and J ends lost 1 base and 0 bases, in that order; junction bases with no gene match: 2. The CDR3 DNA reads TGTGCCAGCAGCCAAGTCAGGGGGCTTAGCAATCAGCCCCAGCATTTT. This codes for CASSQVRGLSNQPQHF.

The genes are TRBV7-9 and TRBJ2-3, with D possibly TRBD1 on 6 matching bases. Trimming pared 8 bases from V and 0 bases from J, leaving 12 bases between. This CDR3 spans 14 amino acids. Germline V gene sequence: CDR1 SEHNR, CDR2 FQNEAQ (reference sequence). CDR3 loop: CASLTRGSTDTQYF. The CDR3 DNA follows: TGTGCCAGCCTCACCAGGGGTAGCACAGATACGCAGTATTTT.

This chain links TRBV15 with TRBJ2-2, with D uncertain. Trimming removed 3 bases from V and 2 bases from J, with 4 bases in between. This CDR3 region has 13 residues. Germline V gives CDR1 LNHNV, CDR2 YYDKDF (reference sequence). CDR3 sequence: CATSSRNTGELFF. CDR3 nucleotide sequence: TGTGCCACCAGCAGCAGAAACACCGGGGAGCTGTTTTTT.

This clone was found a few times. This chain uses TRBV5-1 with TRBJ1-1, with D perhaps TRBD1 (6 bases). Germline loops: CDR1 SGHRS, CDR2 YFSETQ. V gave up 3 bases and J gave up 5 bases, with 17 bases separating them. This CDR3 spans 15 amino acids. DNA of the CDR3: TGCGCCAGCAGCTCATCCGGGACACCGGGGACTGAAGCTTTCTTT. Its translation: CASSSSGTPGTEAFF.

This sequence joins TRBV4-1 and TRBJ1-2; perhaps TRBD1 as D (6 bases). V was pared by 1 base and J by 7 bases, with 16 bases between. CDR1 is MGHRA, CDR2 YSYEKL, per germline. This CDR3 contains 15 residues. CDR3 sequence: CASSQGHGTPTGYTF. In DNA, the CDR3 is TGCGCCAGCAGCCAAGGACACGGGACACCGACTGGCTACACCTTC.

The chain recombines TRBV7-6 with TRBJ1-6; D might be TRBD1 (6 bases). Germline V gives CDR1 SGHVS, CDR2 FNYEAQ. Trimming removed 1 base from V and 3 bases from J, with 13 bases in between. This CDR3 contains 17 residues. CDR3 bases: TGTGCCAGCAGCTTAGGAGGACCAGGGGTCTATAATTCACCCCTCCACTTT. Amino acids: CASSLGGPGVYNSPLHF.

This chain links TRBV11-2 with TRBJ2-3; D gene uncertain. The CDR3 has 16 amino acids. Germline assignment: CDR1 SGHAT and CDR2 FQNNGV. V lost 1 base and J lost 0, with 11 bases in between. The CDR3 sequence is CASSLGAVSSTDTQYF. Here the CDR3 DNA reads TGTGCCAGCAGCTTAGGTGCGGTTTCTAGCACAGATACGCAGTATTTT.

The V call is TRBV4-1, the J call TRBJ2-1; 8 nucleotides match TRBD2. J gave up 6 bases and V 1 base, and 17 bases lay outside the gene matches. The germline V gene has CDR1 MGHRA and CDR2 YSYEKL. The CDR3 has 19 amino acids. The CDR3 DNA reads TGCGCCAGCAGCCAAGGGCGCCGGGGGGGCCTCATCATCTCCAATGAGCAGTTCTTC. Translated, it gives CASSQGRRGGLIISNEQFF.

This clone is termed medium-sized (0.01 to 0.1%). The chain links TRBV2 to TRBJ1-1; 7 bases are shared with TRBD1. The germline CDR1 and CDR2 sequences are SNHLY and FYNNEI. The CDR3 loop spans 14 amino acids. V lost 6 bases and J lost 1; bases outside the gene matches: 5. The CDR3 loop reads CASSPRTGNTEAFF. Here the CDR3 DNA reads TGTGCCAGCAGCCCCAGGACAGGGAACACTGAAGCTTTCTTT.

V and J are TRBV28 and TRBJ2-5, with 7 bases identical to TRBD1. V shed 3 bases and J 4 bases; nucleotides not matched to a gene: 2. CDR1 MDHEN and CDR2 SYDVKM come from the germline V gene. This CDR3 comprises 13 residues. CDR3 in DNA: TGTGCCAGCAGTTTTGGGACAGCAGAGACCCAGTACTTC. Translation: CASSFGTAETQYF.

This chain connects TRBV6-5 to TRBJ1-4, with 10 bases identical to TRBD1. CDR1 is MNHEY, CDR2 SVGAGI, per germline. The J segment lost 8 bases and the V segment lost 3 bases, leaving 9 bases of the junction unmatched. The CDR3 loop spans 16 amino acids. The CDR3 sequence is CASSYSRDRGLEKLFF. CDR3 DNA sequence: TGTGCCAGCAGTTATTCCCGGGACAGGGGATTGGAAAAACTGTTTTTT.

V gene TRBV3-1 (or the pseudogene TRBV3-2) combines with J gene TRBJ2-7; 12 bases match TRBD2. V lost 4 bases, J lost 5 bases, and 0 bases stayed unmatched. CDR3 length equals 13 residues. Germline values: CDR1 LGHDT, CDR2 YNNKEL (reference sequence). Here the CDR3 DNA reads TGTGCCAGCAGCCGGACTAGCGGGAACGAGCAGTACTTC. Protein product: CASSRTSGNEQYF.

The V call is TRBV4-1, the J call TRBJ2-5; D might be TRBD2 (6 bases). CDR3 length: 14 amino acids. V dropped 0 bases and J dropped 5 bases, with 10 bases sitting between them. Germline loops: CDR1 MGHRA, CDR2 YSYEKL. The CDR3 sequence: CASSQDGRGETQYF. CDR3 DNA: TGCGCCAGCAGCCAAGATGGTCGGGGGGAGACCCAGTACTTC.

The chain is built from TRBV28 and TRBJ2-7; 7 positions match TRBD2. The germline V gene encodes CDR1 MDHEN and CDR2 SYDVKM. With 4 bases clipped from V and 0 bases from J, the junction kept 0 bases outside the gene matches. This CDR3 has 13 residues. The CDR3 DNA follows: TGTGCCAGCAGTTCGGGGGGCTCCTACGAGCAGTACTTC. It specifies CASSSGGSYEQYF.

The CDR3 DNA reads TGCGCCAGCGGGGACCCGAGACAGGGACGTAATTCACCCCTCCACTTT. It is translated as CASGDPRQGRNSPLHF. This chain joins TRBV5-1 and TRBJ1-6; TRBD1 matches at 7 bases. Germline CDR1 and CDR2: SGHRS and YFSETQ. CDR3 length equals 16 residues. The junction had 13 bases not matched to a gene; V was cut back by 7 bases and J by 6 bases. The whole variable domain, filled in from reference TRBV5-1 and TRBJ1-6, reads KAGVTQTPRYLIKTRGQQVTLSCSPISGHRSVSWYQQTPGQGLQFLFEYFSETQRNKGNFPGRFSGRQFSNSRSEMNVSTLELGDSALYLCASGDPRQGRNSPLHFGNGTRLTVT.

The genes are TRBV5-6 and TRBJ2-1, with 9 positions matching TRBD1. The V gene end was trimmed by 4 bases and the J gene end by 2 bases; junction bases not matched to a gene: 7. From germline, CDR1 is SGHDT and CDR2 YYEEEE. The CDR3 extends over 16 amino acids. The CDR3 protein is CASSGQGPKAYNEQFF. DNA for the CDR3: TGTGCCAGCAGCGGACAGGGGCCCAAGGCCTACAATGAGCAGTTCTTC.

In its sample, this clone was seen a few times. V gene TRBV5-1 combines with J gene TRBJ1-2; D not resolved. The length of the CDR3 is 15 residues. CDR1 is SGHRS, CDR2 YFSETQ, per germline. Trimming took 4 bases from V and 3 from J, leaving 16 bases between them. This CDR3 reads CASSTGGQAYYGYTF. The CDR3 nucleotides read TGCGCCAGCAGCACGGGAGGGCAGGCCTACTATGGCTACACCTTC.

This clone occurred a few times. For the CDR3, the DNA is TGTGCCAGCAGCCCCGTCCCCCCCCAGGGATCCTACGAGCAGTACTTC. Protein sequence: CASSPVPPQGSYEQYF. The V and J genes are TRBV7-6 and TRBJ2-7; possibly TRBD1 for D (5 bases). Germline CDR1 SGHVS, CDR2 FNYEAQ. CDR3 length: 16 amino acids. With 5 bases removed from V and 1 base from J, the gap between germline ends came to 18 bases.

The chain is built from TRBV7-2 and TRBJ1-2; TRBD1 matches at 7 bases. Germline V gene lookup returns CDR1 SGHTA and CDR2 FQGNSA. The CDR3 consists of 13 residues. Trimming at V came to 5 bases and at J to 7 bases, leaving 7 bases not matched to a gene. The CDR3 region is CASSHDRVAGYTF. The CDR3 coding sequence is TGTGCCAGCAGCCACGACAGGGTTGCTGGCTACACCTTC.